This T cell receptor (beta chain) was identified in a study of regulatory T cells in long-lasting Graves disease. For TCR beta, libraries came from iRepertoire HTBI primers and Arm-PCR of CDR3 regions. TCRdb passed the multiplex PCR reads through MiXCR, listing each CDR3 protein once. Among about 220,000 distinct CDR3 sequences, approximately 16% were seen once, and the ten largest hold 22%. A note on this clonotype: The antigen remains unidentified.

Notes on the study in general: Persistent disease preferred TRBV28, TRBJ1-2 and TRBJ2-5; new disease, TRBV20-1 and TRBJ2-1. Lower TCR diversity characterized persistent Graves' patients relative to newly diagnosed patients.

Time point specified: newly diagnosed GD, antithyroid drugs for less than 3 months. The TCR library was prepared using RNA isolated from PBMCs. This CDR3 contains 15 residues. V was pared by 1 base and J by 9 bases, with 7 bases of the junction left unmatched. Sequencing was performed on peripheral blood mononuclear cells (PBMCs), taken at new diagnosis, from a patient treated with antithyroid drugs. The clonotype comes from a female donor with Graves disease. The chain links TRBV12-3 or TRBV12-4 to TRBJ2-1; 9 bases are shared with TRBD2. CDR3 in amino acids: CASSLVAGGIGEQFF. The CDR3, as DNA: TGTGCCAGCAGTTTAGTGGCGGGAGGGATCGGTGAGCAGTTCTTC.